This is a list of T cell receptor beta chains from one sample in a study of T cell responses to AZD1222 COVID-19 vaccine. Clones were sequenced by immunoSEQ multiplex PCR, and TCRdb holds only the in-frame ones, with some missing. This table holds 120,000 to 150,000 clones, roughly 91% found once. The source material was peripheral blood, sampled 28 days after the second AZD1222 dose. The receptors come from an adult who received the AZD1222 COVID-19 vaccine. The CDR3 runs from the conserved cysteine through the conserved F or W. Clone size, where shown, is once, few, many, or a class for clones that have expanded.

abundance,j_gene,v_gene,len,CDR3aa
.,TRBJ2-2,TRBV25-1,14,CASRAQGAGGELFF
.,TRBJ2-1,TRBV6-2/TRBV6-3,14,CASSLWEGPNEQFF
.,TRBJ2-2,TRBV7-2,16,CASSLRRGSYTGELFF
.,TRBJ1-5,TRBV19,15,CASQTAGSLGQPQHF
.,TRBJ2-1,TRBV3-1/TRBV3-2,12,CASSWLNNEQFF
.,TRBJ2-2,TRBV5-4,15,CASSFSGWYTGELFF
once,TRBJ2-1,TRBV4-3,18,CASSQVPNGGLASGEQFF
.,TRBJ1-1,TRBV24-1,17,CATSATPAGQGDTEAFF
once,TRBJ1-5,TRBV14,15,CASSRYRGQFQPQHF
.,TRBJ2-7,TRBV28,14,CASSRTSEIYEQYF
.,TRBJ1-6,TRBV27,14,CASSLTGAGSPLHF
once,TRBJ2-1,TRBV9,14,CASSVWNEANEQFF
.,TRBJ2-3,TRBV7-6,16,CASSRIGGSSTDTQYF
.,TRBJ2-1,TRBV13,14,CASSLEHQRLEQFF
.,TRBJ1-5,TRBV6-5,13,CASTYQENQPQHF
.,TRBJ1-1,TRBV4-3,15,CASSQVGKMNTEAFF
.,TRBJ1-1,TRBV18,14,CASSPPGLNTEAFF
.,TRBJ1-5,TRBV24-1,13,CATSDPNNQPQHF
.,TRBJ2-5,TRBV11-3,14,CASSPGGGSQTQYF
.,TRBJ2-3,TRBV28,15,CASSSTGGNTDTQYF
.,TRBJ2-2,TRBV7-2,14,CASSSPGDTGELFF
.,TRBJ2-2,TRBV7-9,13,CASRRLNTGELFF